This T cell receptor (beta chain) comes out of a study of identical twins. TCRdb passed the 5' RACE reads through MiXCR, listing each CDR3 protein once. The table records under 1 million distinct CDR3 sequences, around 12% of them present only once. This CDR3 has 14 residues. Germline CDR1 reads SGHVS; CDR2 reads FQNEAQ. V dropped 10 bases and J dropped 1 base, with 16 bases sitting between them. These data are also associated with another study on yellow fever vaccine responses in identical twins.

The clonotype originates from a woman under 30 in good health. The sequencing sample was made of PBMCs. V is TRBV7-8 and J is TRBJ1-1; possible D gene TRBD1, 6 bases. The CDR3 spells CATGEGNRNTEAFF. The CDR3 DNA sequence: TGTGCCACAGGGGAAGGTAATCGGAACACTGAAGCTTTCTTT.